These 26 T cell receptor beta chains were all obtained from the same sample, sequenced in a study of sequential checkpoint blockade in melanoma. Stated treatment: randomized to nivolumab then ipilimumab (arm A) or the reverse (arm B). Clones were read by immunoSEQ multiplex PCR, and TCRdb kept only the in-frame ones, dropping some. The table lists 37,000 or so clones, over 30% of them singletons. Specimen: tumor tissue (inferred from file names), collected from a patient given nivolumab and ipilimumab in sequence. These receptor sequences come from a human donor with melanoma.

This clone was counted between two and nine times. V gene TRBV6-8 combines with J gene TRBJ1-1, with D unclear. The CDR3 length is 14 residues. Trimming pared 6 bases from V and 7 bases from J, leaving 18 bases between. CDR1 and CDR2 (germline): MNHGY, SAAAGT. CDR3 DNA sequence: TGTGCCAGCAGGCCCCTGGAGCGGGTTGGTGAAGCTTTCTTT. It translates to CASRPLERVGEAFF.

This clone was seen at least ten times. This chain joins TRBV11-3 and TRBJ1-2; 8 bases line up with TRBD1. Germline lookup yields CDR1 SGHNT and CDR2 YENEEA. The CDR3 spans 14 residues. With V trimmed by 5 bases and J by 7 bases, 9 bases remained unmatched. The CDR3 sequence: CASSQDRALLGYTF. CDR3 nucleotide sequence: TGTGCCAGCAGCCAGGACAGGGCTTTGCTTGGCTACACCTTC. Full variable domain (remainder filled in from reference TRBV11-3 and TRBJ1-2): EAGVVQSPRYKIIEKKQPVAFWCNPISGHNTLYWYLQNLGQGPELLIRYENEEAVDDSQLPKDRFSAERLKGVDSTLKIQPAELGDSAVYLCASSQDRALLGYTFGSGTRLTVV.

The chain couples TRBV5-1 to TRBJ2-3; TRBD2 matches 7 bases. From germline, CDR1 is SGHRS and CDR2 YFSETQ. This CDR3 comprises 16 residues. V dropped 0 bases and J dropped 10; count of bases not matched to a gene: 14. The CDR3 sequence is CASSLGDSGFVRAQYF. CDR3 in DNA: TGCGCCAGCAGCTTGGGTGATAGCGGGTTTGTAAGGGCGCAGTATTTT.

The chain joins TRBV30 to TRBJ2-5; D might be TRBD2 (5 bases). The CDR3 has 11 amino acids. In germline, CDR1 is GTSNPN, CDR2 SVGIG (reference sequence). Trimming stripped 2 bases from V and 9 bases from J, with 10 bases between. The CDR3 DNA reads TGTGCCTGGAGTCCCCCCGGGGCCCAGTACTTC. Translating it yields CAWSPPGAQYF.

The genes are TRBV5-1 and TRBJ2-1; 9 nucleotides align to TRBD2. This CDR3 contains 17 residues. Germline loops: CDR1 SGHRS, CDR2 YFSETQ. The trim removed 1 base at V and 2 bases at J, leaving 7 bases unmatched. The CDR3 here is CASSLFSGGDPYNEQFF. In nucleotides, the CDR3 is TGCGCCAGCAGCTTGTTTAGCGGGGGCGATCCCTACAATGAGCAGTTCTTC.

This chain's CDR3 is CASSILPREPRDNEQFF. The CDR3 DNA is TGTGCCAGTAGTATTCTTCCCCGGGAGCCGCGGGACAATGAGCAGTTCTTC. The chain carries TRBV19 and TRBJ2-1, with D possibly matching TRBD2 (6 bases). The germline gives CDR1 LNHDA, CDR2 SQIVND (reference sequence). The CDR3 covers 17 residues. Trimming cost V 3 bases and J 5 bases, with 20 bases left between them.

The chain employs TRBV19 and TRBJ2-1; 11 nucleotides line up with TRBD2. Trimming took 7 bases from V and 5 from J; bases not matched to a gene: 10. The CDR3 is 16 residues long. Per the germline V gene, CDR1 is LNHDA and CDR2 is SQIVND (reference sequence). The CDR3 coding sequence is TGTGCCAGTAAAGCGTCGGGACTAGCGGAAAACAATGAGCAGTTCTTC. Protein: CASKASGLAENNEQFF.

This clone was recorded at least ten times. The chain joins TRBV6-8 to TRBJ1-5; 10 bases align to TRBD1. This CDR3 spans 19 amino acids. Germline V gene lookup returns CDR1 MNHGY and CDR2 SAAAGT. V lost 8 bases to trimming and J lost 5 bases; unmatched junction nucleotides: 21. The DNA for the CDR3 is TGTGCCAGCTATACCGGCGGGACAGGGGTTACCGCGGGCGATCAGCCCCAGCATTTT. Translated: CASYTGGTGVTAGDQPQHF.

This clone was found a few times. This rearrangement joins TRBV23-1 to TRBJ1-6, with 8 bases that match TRBD1. TRBV23-1 is filed as an ORF, its function uncertain. J was trimmed by 7 bases and V by 6 bases; bases with no gene match: 8. CDR3 length: 15 amino acids. The CDR3 region has the DNA TGCGCCAGCAGCCAAGCCCGACAGGGGAATTCACCCCTCCACTTT. This translates into CASSQARQGNSPLHF.

The table lists this clone with a few counts. The chain carries TRBV28 and TRBJ1-4; D gene ambiguous. The CDR3 sequence is 14 residues long. The germline V gene encodes CDR1 MDHEN and CDR2 SYDVKM. Trimming stripped 3 bases from V and 8 bases from J, with 13 bases between. The CDR3 bases are TGTGCCAGCAGTTTGGTAGGGAGTGGAGAAAAACTGTTTTTT. It yields the protein CASSLVGSGEKLFF.

The CDR3 region is CASSSGPGGLGQYF. The CDR3 DNA is TGTGCCAGTAGTAGTGGACCGGGAGGATTGGGGCAGTACTTC. The chain has TRBV19 and TRBJ2-7; 7 nucleotides line up with TRBD2. There are 14 residues in the CDR3. Germline CDR1 reads LNHDA; CDR2 reads SQIVND (reference sequence). The V gene end was trimmed by 4 bases and the J gene end by 9 bases; junction bases not matched to a gene: 12.

The V gene is TRBV19, the J gene TRBJ2-7, with D perhaps assigned TRBD1 or TRBD2 (6 bases each). The V end was cut by 3 bases, the J end by 0 bases, with 12 bases between. Germline lookup yields CDR1 LNHDA and CDR2 SQIVND (reference sequence). The length of the CDR3 is 15 residues. In DNA, the CDR3 is TGTGCCAGTAGTATTAGTGGGGGGCCCTCCTACGAGCAGTACTTC. Translating it yields CASSISGGPSYEQYF.

This clone was detected a few times. This chain joins TRBV9 and TRBJ2-3, with 9 nucleotides matching TRBD2. The CDR3 is made up of 15 amino acids. Germline lookup yields CDR1 SGDLS and CDR2 YYNGEE. J lost 4 bases, V lost 5 bases, and 8 bases had no gene match. The CDR3 DNA reads TGTGCCAGCAGTGAAGTGCTAGCGGGGCCAGATACGCAGTATTTT. Translated, it gives CASSEVLAGPDTQYF.

J is TRBJ2-1 and V is TRBV29-1; the D call may be TRBD1 or TRBD2 (5 bases each). This CDR3 region has 12 residues. Trimming removed 6 bases from V and 12 bases from J, with 18 bases in between. CDR1 is SQVTM, CDR2 ANQGSEA, per germline. This chain's CDR3 is CSVPTHTGRQFF. The CDR3 region has the DNA TGCAGCGTCCCCACCCACACGGGGCGGCAGTTCTTC.

V is TRBV7-1 and J is TRBJ2-7; 11 positions agree with TRBD2. TRBV7-1 falls under the ORF class, with uncertain function. The CDR3 has 13 residues. V dropped 6 bases and J dropped 9; count of bases not matched to a gene: 7. CDR3 sequence reads: CASSSGTSGPQYF. The CDR3 DNA sequence: TGTGCCAGCAGTTCCGGGACTAGCGGACCGCAGTACTTC.

The CDR3: CASSPPSPDTQYF. The CDR3 nucleotides are TGTGCCAGCTCACCACCGTCCCCAGATACGCAGTATTTT. J is TRBJ2-3 and V is TRBV18; D unresolved. The CDR3 contains 13 residues. V shed 0 bases and J shed 4 bases, with 5 bases lying between them. Germline-derived CDR1 and CDR2 are KGHSH and LQKENI.

The V gene is TRBV6-4, the J gene TRBJ2-7; either TRBD1 or TRBD2 may fit D (5 bases each). Germline CDR1 MRHNA, CDR2 SNTAGT. CDR3 length: 13 amino acids. V gave up 11 bases and J gave up 3 bases, with 17 bases separating them. In DNA, the CDR3 is TGTGCCTTTCTCCGGGACGGCGACTACGAGCAGTACTTC. This codes for CAFLRDGDYEQYF.

The chain carries TRBV6-8 and TRBJ2-6; TRBD1 matches 7 bases. With 5 bases clipped from V and 13 bases from J, the junction kept 11 bases outside the gene matches. CDR1 is MNHGY and CDR2 is SAAAGT in the germline V gene. CDR3 length: 14 amino acids. The CDR3 sequence is CASSHSPGGKVLTF. The CDR3 region has the DNA TGTGCCAGCAGTCATTCTCCAGGGGGTAAGGTCCTGACTTTC.

The chain uses TRBV30 and TRBJ2-7; 11 bases match TRBD1. The CDR3 sequence is 16 residues long. The junction had 10 bases not matched to a gene; V was cut back by 0 bases and J by 6 bases. In germline, CDR1 is GTSNPN, CDR2 SVGIG (reference sequence). Here the CDR3 reads CAWSVGAGTGGFEQYF. CDR3 DNA: TGTGCCTGGAGTGTGGGAGCAGGGACAGGGGGGTTCGAGCAGTACTTC.

This clone appeared a few times. The chain is built from TRBV15 and TRBJ1-1; no clear D gene. Trimming left V 0 bases short and J 0 bases short, with 11 bases between. This CDR3 region has 16 residues. From germline, CDR1 is LNHNV and CDR2 YYDKDF (reference sequence). CDR3 sequence: CATSRDMEGVNTEAFF. DNA for the CDR3: TGTGCCACCAGCAGAGATATGGAGGGTGTGAACACTGAAGCTTTCTTT.

The chain joins TRBV25-1 to TRBJ1-1, with D perhaps matching TRBD1 (5 bases). From germline, CDR1 is MGHDK and CDR2 SYGVNS. The CDR3 contains 13 residues. Trimming stripped 6 bases from V and 6 bases from J, with 14 bases between. The chain's CDR3 is CASRMGRDSEAFF. The DNA of the CDR3 is TGTGCCAGCAGGATGGGTAGGGACTCTGAAGCTTTCTTT. The variable domain in full, with the rest retrieved from reference TRBV25-1 and TRBJ1-1, is EADIYQTPRYLVIGTGKKITLECSQTMGHDKMYWYQQDPGMELHLIHYSYGVNSTEKGDLSSESTVSRIRTEHFPLTLESARPSHTSQYLCASRMGRDSEAFFGQGTRLTVV.

V and J are TRBV5-1 and TRBJ2-7; 11 nucleotides agree with TRBD2. CDR1 and CDR2 from the germline V gene are SGHRS and YFSETQ. The CDR3 has 15 residues. V was pared by 0 bases and J by 6 bases, with 5 bases of the junction left unmatched. CDR3 sequence: CASSLVVSGRAEQYF. Written as DNA, the CDR3 is TGCGCCAGCAGCTTGGTTGTTAGCGGGAGGGCCGAGCAGTACTTC.

This clone was counted only a few times. V and J are TRBV6-8 and TRBJ1-2, with 9 bases aligning to TRBD1. CDR1 is MNHGY, CDR2 SAAAGT, per germline. V shed 8 bases and J 8 bases; nucleotides not matched to a gene: 9. CDR3 length equals 13 residues. The CDR3 protein is CASGQGFSHGYTF. In nucleotides, the CDR3 is TGTGCCAGCGGACAGGGGTTTTCTCACGGCTACACCTTC.

The J gene is TRBJ1-1, the V gene TRBV6-1, with 7 bases aligning to TRBD1. The V segment lost 1 base and the J segment 6 bases; nucleotides outside the gene matches: 5. Germline-derived CDR1 and CDR2 are MNHNS and SASEGT. The CDR3 is 14 amino acids. CDR3 nucleotides: TGTGCCAGCAGTGAAGACGACAGGGCTCCTGAAGCTTTCTTT. Encoded protein: CASSEDDRAPEAFF.

The rearrangement uses TRBV19 and TRBJ2-2; TRBD1 is a possible D gene (5 bases). The germline V and J ends were trimmed by 7 bases and 4 bases, with 19 bases remaining between them. CDR1 is LNHDA, CDR2 SQIVND, per germline (reference sequence). The CDR3 loop spans 16 amino acids. The CDR3 sequence is CASTPPRPGRTGELFF. CDR3 DNA: TGTGCCAGTACCCCGCCGAGACCAGGGCGCACCGGGGAGCTGTTTTTT.

The chain has TRBV6-8 and TRBJ2-7; D perhaps matches TRBD2 (5 bases). The CDR3 runs 12 residues. Between the trimmed V and J ends, which lost 2 bases and 6 bases, there was a span of 8 bases. Germline values: CDR1 MNHGY, CDR2 SAAAGT. The DNA for the CDR3 is TGTGCCAGCAGTTACCTGCGGGCCGAGCAGTACTTC. It specifies CASSYLRAEQYF.